These 22 T cell receptor beta chains came from one sample sequenced in a study of blood T cell repertoires in COVID-19. The table came from immunoSEQ multiplex PCR; TCRdb's copy has only in-frame clones and leaves some out. This sample has a few hundred thousand clones, with about nine tenths found just once. Sequencing used PBMCs or T cells enriched from blood (not recorded which). These receptors all come from a man younger than 45 in a cohort exposed to, infected with or recovered from COVID-19 (not recorded which).

This chain links TRBV29-1 with TRBJ2-2, with 10 nucleotides matching TRBD2. The CDR3 has 14 residues. The ends lost 4 bases at V and 10 bases at J; junction bases unmatched: 9. Germline V lookup: CDR1 SQVTM, CDR2 ANQGSEA. For the CDR3, the DNA is TGCAGCGTTGGGACTGGACTAGCGGCGGAGGAGCTGTTTTTT. Translation gives CSVGTGLAAEELFF.

The V call is TRBV19, the J call TRBJ2-1, with 16 bases aligning to TRBD2. After removal of 5 bases from V and 7 bases from J, the junction contained 5 bases not matched to a gene. This CDR3 comprises 16 residues. From germline, CDR1 is LNHDA and CDR2 SQIVND (reference sequence). The CDR3 nucleotides read TGTGCCAGTAGTGTGGGACTAGCGGGAGGGAGGAATGAGCAGTTCTTC. It specifies CASSVGLAGGRNEQFF.

The chain combines TRBV9 with TRBJ2-1; 10 bases align to TRBD1. Germline lookup yields CDR1 SGDLS and CDR2 YYNGEE. V was clipped by 1 base and J by 7 bases; unmatched bases: 11. This CDR3 has 17 residues. The CDR3: CASSVRLGGQGLNEQFF. In DNA, the CDR3 is TGTGCCAGCAGCGTACGATTGGGGGGACAGGGGTTGAATGAGCAGTTCTTC.

The CDR3 sequence: CASSLGQGAQKYSPLHF. The CDR3 DNA reads as TGTGCCAGCAGCTTAGGACAGGGGGCGCAGAAGTATTCACCCCTCCACTTT. The rearrangement joins TRBV7-9 to TRBJ1-6, with TRBD1 matching 10 bases. CDR1 SEHNR and CDR2 FQNEAQ come from the germline V gene (reference sequence). V lost 1 base and J lost 8; bases outside the gene matches: 8. CDR3 length: 17 residues. Full variable domain (rest looked up from reference TRBV7-9 and TRBJ1-6): DTGVSQNPRHKITKRGQNVTFRCDPISEHNRLYWYRQTLGQGPEFLTYFQNEAQLEKSRLLSDRFSAERPKGSFSTLEIQRTEQGDSAMYLCASSLGQGAQKYSPLHFGNGTRLTVT.

The genes are TRBV28 and TRBJ2-1; TRBD2 is a possible D gene (7 bases). Germline-derived CDR1 and CDR2 are MDHEN and SYDVKM. V gave up 11 bases and J gave up 5 bases, with 19 bases separating them. This CDR3 comprises 14 residues. The CDR3 is CAGGKGEGNNEQFF. CDR3 nucleotide sequence: TGTGCCGGAGGAAAGGGGGAGGGAAACAATGAGCAGTTCTTC.

The chain has TRBV6-5 and TRBJ1-3; possible D gene TRBD1, 6 bases. This CDR3 has 15 amino acids. V was clipped by 5 bases and J by 4 bases, with 15 bases between them. Germline V CDR1 and CDR2: MNHEY, SVGAGI. The CDR3 spells CASSPDRFGGNTIYF. The CDR3 DNA reads TGTGCCAGCAGTCCCGACAGGTTTGGGGGAAACACCATATATTTT.

The rearrangement uses TRBV27 and TRBJ2-1, with 9 bases aligning to TRBD2. The V gene's germline CDR1 is MNHEY and CDR2 SMNVEV (reference sequence). The CDR3 length is 16 residues. V trimming: 4 bases; J trimming: 6 bases; junction bases outside the gene matches: 10. The CDR3 DNA is TGTGCCAGCAGTTACTCAATAGCGGGAGTGGGCAATGAGCAGTTCTTC. Residues: CASSYSIAGVGNEQFF.

The chain joins TRBV9 to TRBJ2-1; 10 bases are a match to TRBD2. CDR3 length: 17 residues. The germline CDR1 and CDR2 sequences are SGDLS and YYNGEE. The junction had 16 bases not matched to a gene; V was cut back by 7 bases and J by 6 bases. The DNA of the CDR3 is TGTGCCAGCCAATTTAGCGGGAGGTCAGGGGGGAGCAATGAGCAGTTCTTC. This gives the protein CASQFSGRSGGSNEQFF.

The chain employs TRBV7-9 and TRBJ2-7; D remains ambiguous. The CDR3 loop spans 14 amino acids. Germline V gene data show CDR1 as SEHNR and CDR2 as FQNEAQ (reference sequence). V lost 2 bases to trimming and J lost 3 bases, with 11 bases between them. The CDR3 spells CASSLYDGLYEQYF. CDR3 nucleotide sequence: TGTGCCAGCAGCTTATATGATGGGCTCTACGAGCAGTACTTC.

The J gene is TRBJ2-1, the V gene TRBV11-3; D not resolved. Germline lookup yields CDR1 SGHNT and CDR2 YENEEA. The CDR3 totals 14 residues. With 1 base removed from V and 10 bases from J, the gap between germline ends came to 14 bases. CDR3 in DNA: TGTGCCAGCAGCTTAGGGGTCAGGAAAAGGGAGCAGTTCTTC. This gives the protein CASSLGVRKREQFF.

The chain joins TRBV19 to TRBJ1-3; D may be TRBD1 (5 bases). The CDR3 has 16 amino acids. CDR1 and CDR2 (germline): LNHDA, SQIVND (reference sequence). Between the trimmed V and J ends, which lost 1 base and 0 bases, there was a span of 10 bases. The CDR3 sequence: CASSIGGQSSGNTIYF. The CDR3 DNA sequence: TGTGCCAGTAGTATAGGGGGCCAGTCCTCTGGAAACACCATATATTTT. Full variable domain (outside the CDR3, taken from reference TRBV19 and TRBJ1-3): DGGITQSPKYLFRKEGQNVTLSCEQNLNHDAMYWYRQDPGQGLRLIYYSQIVNDFQKGDIAEGYSVSREKKESFPLTVTSAQKNPTAFYLCASSIGGQSSGNTIYFGEGSWLTVV.

The CDR3 coding sequence is TGTGCCACCAGCACTCAGCGGTGGGAGAATGAGCAGTTCTTC. Protein product: CATSTQRWENEQFF. The chain has TRBV15 and TRBJ2-1; D might be TRBD2 (5 bases). This CDR3 has 14 residues. V was clipped by 4 bases and J by 7 bases, with 14 bases between them. CDR1 is LNHNV and CDR2 is YYDKDF in the germline V gene (reference sequence).

The CDR3 is CASRQTGTYNEQFF. Written as DNA, the CDR3 is TGTGCCAGCAGACAGACAGGGACCTACAATGAGCAGTTCTTC. The chain couples TRBV6-5 to TRBJ2-1, with 7 bases fitting TRBD1. The J segment lost 2 bases and the V segment lost 6 bases, leaving 4 bases of the junction unmatched. There are 14 residues in the CDR3. The germline V gene encodes CDR1 MNHEY and CDR2 SVGAGI.

The chain employs TRBV18 and TRBJ1-5; D is uncertain. V lost 3 bases and J lost 8, with 11 bases in between. CDR1 is KGHSH and CDR2 is LQKENI in the germline V gene. The CDR3 is 13 residues long. The CDR3 DNA follows: TGTGCCAGCTCACCGGCCTCTGGTGAGCCCCAGCATTTT. Its protein is CASSPASGEPQHF.

The chain links TRBV28 to TRBJ2-1; possible D gene TRBD2, 7 bases. CDR1 MDHEN and CDR2 SYDVKM come from the germline V gene. The V and J ends lost 7 bases and 0 bases respectively, with 13 bases between them. The CDR3 is 15 amino acids. CDR3 in amino acids: CASIGGPGSYNEQFF. The CDR3 nucleotides read TGTGCCAGCATCGGGGGGCCAGGCTCCTACAATGAGCAGTTCTTC. Combining the CDR3 with reference TRBV28 and TRBJ2-1 gives the whole variable domain DVKVTQSSRYLVKRTGEKVFLECVQDMDHENMFWYRQDPGLGLRLIYFSYDVKMKEKGDIPEGYSVSREKKERFSLILESASTNQTSMYLCASIGGPGSYNEQFFGPGTRLTVL.

J is TRBJ2-1 and V is TRBV5-1, with TRBD2 matching 9 bases. With V trimmed by 5 bases and J by 6 bases, 12 bases remained unmatched. The CDR3 is 16 residues long. Looked up from germline, CDR1 is SGHRS and CDR2 is YFSETQ. The CDR3 protein is CASSFVLAGGGNEQFF. CDR3 sequence (DNA): TGCGCCAGCAGTTTCGTGTTGGCGGGAGGGGGCAATGAGCAGTTCTTC. The variable domain in full, with the rest retrieved from reference TRBV5-1 and TRBJ2-1, is KAGVTQTPRYLIKTRGQQVTLSCSPISGHRSVSWYQQTPGQGLQFLFEYFSETQRNKGNFPGRFSGRQFSNSRSEMNVSTLELGDSALYLCASSFVLAGGGNEQFFGPGTRLTVL.

In nucleotides, the CDR3 is TGTGCCAGCTCACCAAAGAGGGGGCGCGGTGGCTACACCTTC. The encoded protein is CASSPKRGRGGYTF. The chain recombines TRBV18 with TRBJ1-2; TRBD1 matches at 7 bases. This CDR3 is built from 14 residues. Germline trimming cut 2 bases from V and 7 bases from J; bases unmatched to any gene: 7. CDR1 and CDR2 (germline): KGHSH, LQKENI.

The rearrangement joins TRBV28 to TRBJ2-7, with 9 bases that match TRBD1. The V and J ends lost 2 bases and 5 bases, in that order; junction bases with no gene match: 10. Germline CDR1 MDHEN, CDR2 SYDVKM. CDR3 size: 16 residues. This CDR3 reads CASSLGGHGTGNEQYF. The CDR3 DNA follows: TGTGCCAGCAGTTTAGGGGGCCACGGGACAGGGAACGAGCAGTACTTC.

This chain connects TRBV7-9 to TRBJ2-5, with D tentatively TRBD1 (5 bases). The CDR3 consists of 14 residues. Germline CDR1 SEHNR, CDR2 FQNEAQ (reference sequence). Trimming shortened V by 3 bases and J by 3 bases, and 11 bases separated the two germline ends. As DNA, the CDR3 is TGTGCCAGCAGCTTTAGGGGAAGTGAAGAGACCCAGTACTTC. As protein: CASSFRGSEETQYF.

This chain links TRBV28 with TRBJ1-3; no firm D call. Germline V lookup: CDR1 MDHEN, CDR2 SYDVKM. This CDR3 spans 16 amino acids. Trimming shortened V by 3 bases and J by 0 bases, and 12 bases separated the two germline ends. This chain's CDR3 is CASSFSPHSSGNTIYF. CDR3 bases: TGTGCCAGCAGTTTCTCCCCCCACAGCTCTGGAAACACCATATATTTT.

The V gene is TRBV11-2, the J gene TRBJ1-1; maybe TRBD1 (6 bases). This CDR3 contains 16 residues. V lost 0 bases and J lost 2, with 13 bases in between. Germline V gene sequence: CDR1 SGHAT, CDR2 FQNNGV. CDR3 residues: CASSLDLRGANTEAFF. DNA of the CDR3: TGTGCCAGCAGCTTAGACCTCAGGGGCGCTAACACTGAAGCTTTCTTT.

This clone was picked up one time. This chain uses TRBV2 with TRBJ2-7; the D gene is possibly TRBD2 (5 bases). V lost 7 bases and J lost 7, with 14 bases in between. CDR3 length: 12 amino acids. Germline lookup yields CDR1 SNHLY and CDR2 FYNNEI. This chain's CDR3 is CASKLTSGEQYF. CDR3 DNA sequence: TGTGCCAGCAAATTGACTTCGGGGGAGCAGTACTTC.